Here is one T cell receptor (beta chain) with its context. The antigen it recognizes is unknown. One base away there is no much larger clone; base qualities are not given. These data are taken from a study of cytomegalovirus exposure and HLA in healthy donors (dated by TCRdb to about 2017). Background for the entire study: An earlier analysis of roughly 500 of the donors reported approximately 300 Gb of sequence data and 100 million to 120 million unique TCR beta sequences obtained from about 170 million T cells. Donor age, sex, ethnicity and CMV serostatus were compiled alongside the repertoire data. To predict cytomegalovirus infection status, the study brought together high-throughput TCR immunosequencing, statistical association of individual TCRs with disease status, and machine learning. Both class I and class II loci were covered by HLA typing, at four-digit resolution. Typing coverage differed by locus: A, B, C, DRB1 and DQB1 were typed in about 620-640 donors, DQA1 in around 500, DPA1 in some 610, and DPB1 in roughly 470. In addition to the first cohort of around 670 subjects, a separate validation cohort of 130 or so different subjects was used. Of the 350 to 400 genotyped donors, approximately 83% fell in the genetic ancestry cluster associated with self-reported Caucasian donors. An early release covering approximately 600 HLA-typed donors comprised about 290 gigabases of sequencing data and around 85 million unique TCR sequences. Four or five DR-DQ haplotypes were handled as single units for association and clustering because linkage in the cohort was strong. In an earlier analysis of 500 to 650 of the donors, high-throughput TCR beta sequencing was used to judge whether each TCR beta V gene segment behaved as functional or pseudogenic. The T cell repertoires of 666 subjects were profiled by immunosequencing and related to cytomegalovirus serostatus. Across about 380 genotyped donors of the cohort, an average of roughly 230,000 unique TCR beta nucleotide sequences per donor were sequenced, and roughly 17% of those sequences were non-productive. A later genetic analysis took genome-wide SNP genotypes for about 60% of the roughly 670 donors and used that subset as a discovery cohort. In a later analysis, previously published TCR beta repertoires from about 670 donors were re-analyzed and high-resolution HLA genotyping was added so that TCR occurrence patterns could be studied. Rather than using new phenotypic data, the later analysis identified candidate immune exposures from TCR beta sequences and from how often those sequences occurred across donors. The study aimed to test whether signatures of past pathogen exposure could be identified by cataloging public T cell receptors. Every repertoire in the discovery cohort had been generated on one and the same sequencing platform. Results and caveats for the whole study, not just this receptor: Cytomegalovirus status was reported to be diagnosed by the classifier with high specificity and sensitivity in both the original and validation cohorts. Because HLA typing was unavailable for some donors at each locus, only the typed subset was used in association tests. A later analysis found that TCR association rates varied across HLA loci, with DRB1 alleles showing the most associated TCRs and HLA-C alleles the fewest. A cluster of highly shared sequence variants was judged likely to be a technical artifact of the sequencing pipeline. While some public TCRs were present in many individuals, most TCR sequences turned up only very rarely across donors. A few of the identified cytomegalovirus-associated TCR beta chains were confirmed in vitro to be specific for cytomegalovirus antigens. A later genetic analysis reported fewer N-insertions in productive TCRs among donors in an Asian-associated ancestry cluster than the roughly 650-donor mean. Correlated functional status among segregating V segments might reflect linkage disequilibrium, but an unknown experimental factor could not be ruled out. V-gene and J-gene trimming of TCR beta chains was associated with a missense DCLRE1C variant in a later genetic analysis, and the association was replicated in an independent cohort. The study listed 164 TCR beta chains as associated with cytomegalovirus. Because counts were too low, some 17 rarely observed V segments, including chromosome 9 orphons, were left out of the earlier analysis of 587 of the donors. A further reported finding was that TCR beta sequences accurately predicted the HLA-A and HLA-B alleles for most subjects in the first cohort. Several of the top co-occurrence clusters appeared to be linked to parvovirus B19, influenza, CMV and Epstein-Barr virus, according to a later analysis. Strong co-occurrence of HLA alleles, especially DR and DQ, made assigning TCR associations to individual alleles difficult. Sequencing depth was assumed to be roughly uniform across donors in the presence/absence analyses, though that assumption may not hold. In a later analysis, HLA-associated TCR beta chains showed more clonal expansion and lower generation probabilities than non-associated chains that were equally common. Because the 87-base-pair reads could not distinguish some IMGT-functional V segments, including TRBV6-2 and TRBV6-3, those segments were excluded. It was suggested by the authors that the approach could potentially be generalized to other disease states and immunological phenotypes. Specific HLA alleles were associated with over 15,000 TCR beta sequences at a false discovery rate of 0.05 in a later analysis. Most CMV-associated TCR beta chains appeared to be HLA-restricted in a later analysis, and the HLA associations seemed to be driven largely by CMV exposure. CMV serostatus was the only immune exposure information available for the cohort. In this cohort, only TCR beta chains were sequenced, and detectable features were limited by the absence of alpha or paired-chain data. In an earlier analysis of approximately 590 of the donors, most TCR beta V segments were observed in productive rearrangements about 90% or about 30% of the time, broadly matching IMGT annotations.

The cohort consisted of 666 healthy bone marrow donors. At the time of sampling, all cohort members were nominally healthy, though unrecorded immune exposures were likely present. The donor tested CMV seropositive, placing the donor among the 289 seropositive members of the cohort. A peripheral blood sample was provided by each donor, and peripheral blood mononuclear cells were used for TCR beta sequencing. The Qiagen DNeasy Blood Extraction Kit was used to extract genomic DNA from the blood cell samples. Taken from the germline V gene, the CDR1 and CDR2 loops are KGHSH and LQKENI. V gives up 2 bases and J gives up 4 bases, and the segment between their germline ends measures 9 bases. The CDR3, from cysteine to phenylalanine, totals 14 residues. The entry retains the CDR3 DNA only, 42 bases that are in frame from base 1. The library was obtained by the immunoSEQ multiplex PCR assay. For the multiplex PCR, a mixture combining 60 forward primers for TCR Vbeta segments and 13 reverse primers for TCR Jbeta segments was used. The CDR3 region of rearranged TCR beta genes was amplified from genomic DNA with a multiplex PCR assay. Amplified TCR beta libraries were sequenced as 87-base-pair reads on the Illumina HiSeq System. The study's processing was this. Across the roughly 700 repertoires, a later analysis counted 80 million or so unique TCR beta chains, 8.5 million to 12 million of which were shared by at least two donors. Raw reads were error-corrected and collapsed into unique sequences with a nearest-neighbor algorithm that merged closely related sequences to remove PCR and sequencing errors. V, D and J gene segments were assigned by aligning CDR3 sequences to IMGT reference sequences. Each retained sequence needed at least a six-nucleotide match to both a V gene segment and a J gene segment. Rearrangements were classified as productive when the CDR3 lacked stop codons and remained in frame with V and J, and all other rearrangements were classified as non-productive. CDR3 was defined according to IMGT convention as the region running from the second conserved V-encoded cysteine to the conserved J-encoded phenylalanine. The earlier analysis of 587 of the donors excluded sequences that lacked an unambiguous match to a single V gene segment. An earlier analysis of approximately 590 of the donors called V segments functional above 56.7% productive rearrangements and segregating when the between-donor standard deviation exceeded 5%. A statistical classification framework was built to diagnose cytomegalovirus status from the catalog of TCR beta chain sequences. V and J gene assignment, in a later analysis, came from comparing TCR nucleotide sequences with IMGT/GENE-DB human TR gene sequences. A later analysis assigned CDR3 sequences and most-parsimonious VDJ recombination scenarios with the TCRdist pipeline. A later analysis defined each TCR beta chain by its CDR3 amino acid sequence plus V-gene family, and excluded reads lacking a unique V-gene family. As a way to deal with suspected cross-contamination and a sequencing artifact, a later analysis dropped 450 to 600 nucleotide sequences that were highly shared and had low generation probability. In a later analysis, a clonal expansion index for each public chain was calculated from normalized within-repertoire ranks of inferred template counts. In a later analysis, generation probabilities were computed using a VDJ recombination model fitted to out-of-frame rearrangements, and the results were checked against IGoR. Hypergeometric tests were used in a later analysis to score TCR-TCR, TCR-HLA and TCR-CMV co-occurrence, with a repertoire-size bias correction applied to the TCR pairs. A later analysis estimated false discovery rates by permuting HLA or CMV assignments 20 times. A later analysis grouped co-occurring TCRs with DBSCAN, adding TCRdist sequence similarity when clustering within HLA-allele-positive subsets. For co-occurrence clustering, repertoires with fewer than 30,000 or more than 120,000 public chains were excluded, along with 4 to 6 repertoires with anomalous nucleotide sharing. In TCRdb, the immuneACCESS table is reduced to in-frame sequences with V and J assigned. These tables do not hold every clone; where another copy was compared, an unresolved V gene accounts for under half, and the others remain unexplained. V and J calls plus clone size are reproduced from that table; the DNA served to infer D and trimming. This sample holds 100,000 to 150,000 clones; approximately 69% were observed only once. Jointly, the top ten make up around 6.6% of the sample.

Sequenced sample: PBMCs. The TCR was taken from a middle-aged man in good health and CMV-seropositive. The rearrangement combines TRBV18 with TRBJ2-1; TRBD1 is a weak D gene call, 5 bases matching. The CDR3 in this case is CASSPGAPYNEQFF. The nucleotide sequence reads as follows: TGTGCCAGCTCACCAGGGGCGCCATACAATGAGCAGTTCTTC.